The 26 T cell receptor beta chains given below trace back to one sample, sequenced in a study of PD-1 blockade in classical Hodgkin lymphoma. The data were produced by immunoSEQ multiplex PCR, yet TCRdb's version contains in-frame clones alone and is incomplete. The sample comprises around 90,000 clones, approximately 78% of which are singletons, and about 9.4% rests with the top ten. Time point defined: cycle 4 day 1 (C4D1), after more than five weeks of nivolumab. Brentuximab vedotin exposure varied, and every patient relapsed after autologous stem cell transplantation. The specimen comprised peripheral blood mononuclear cells (PBMCs), sampled before the fourth cycle of nivolumab. These receptors all stem from a human donor with classical Hodgkin lymphoma.

The chain links TRBV5-1 to TRBJ1-2; a weak D match, TRBD1 (6 bases). There are 12 residues in the CDR3. The ends were cut back, 4 bases at V and 10 bases at J, with 14 bases in the middle. The germline V gene has CDR1 SGHRS and CDR2 YFSETQ. CDR3 residues: CASSILDRFYTF. The CDR3 bases are TGCGCCAGCAGCATCTTGGACAGATTCTACACCTTC.

The chain carries TRBV28 and TRBJ1-2; tentatively, D is TRBD1 (5 bases). Germline assignment: CDR1 MDHEN and CDR2 SYDVKM. The CDR3 extends over 15 amino acids. The V and J ends lost 5 bases and 5 bases respectively, with 18 bases between them. CDR3 amino acids: CASSPMGPLYYGYTF. In DNA, the CDR3 is TGTGCCAGCAGTCCCATGGGACCGCTATATTATGGCTACACCTTC.

V and J are TRBV15 and TRBJ1-5; TRBD1 agrees at 8 bases. The CDR3 has 14 amino acids. Germline V gene data show CDR1 as LNHNV and CDR2 as YYDKDF (reference sequence). Trimming took 1 base from V and 6 from J; bases not matched to a gene: 2. The CDR3 spells CATSRGQGRQPQHF. The DNA of the CDR3 is TGTGCCACCAGCAGAGGACAGGGGCGTCAGCCCCAGCATTTT.

This clone was seen a single time. The chain carries TRBV27 and TRBJ2-5; D gene uncertain. The CDR3 extends over 11 amino acids. Germline-derived CDR1 and CDR2 are MNHEY and SMNVEV (reference sequence). V gave up 6 bases and J gave up 7 bases, with 9 bases separating them. DNA of the CDR3: TGTGCCAGCAGGACTTCAGGGACCCAGTACTTC. It encodes CASRTSGTQYF.

This clone was seen more than once but under ten times. The same CDR3 can be traced to other DNA sequences in this sample. This sequence joins TRBV9 and TRBJ2-2, with 7 bases aligning to TRBD2. CDR3 length equals 16 residues. Unmatched junction bases numbered 2, after V lost 0 bases and J lost 0 bases. Germline CDR1 is SGDLS and CDR2 is YYNGEE. CDR3 coding DNA: TGTGCCAGCAGCGTAGCGGGGGGACCGAACACCGGGGAGCTGTTTTTT. This codes for CASSVAGGPNTGELFF.

The rearrangement links TRBV18 to TRBJ1-1; 7 nucleotides agree with TRBD1. Looked up from germline, CDR1 is KGHSH and CDR2 is LQKENI. The CDR3 has 15 residues. V was clipped by 1 base and J by 4 bases; unmatched bases: 6. The DNA of the CDR3 is TGTGCCAGCTCACCACAGGGGGCTTGGGGCACTGAAGCTTTCTTT. It encodes CASSPQGAWGTEAFF.

The rearrangement joins TRBV9 to TRBJ2-5; TRBD1 matches 10 bases. The CDR3 is 14 amino acids. The ends lost 6 bases at V and 3 bases at J; junction bases unmatched: 5. Germline V gene lookup returns CDR1 SGDLS and CDR2 YYNGEE. CDR3 protein: CASTRDRGKETQYF. The CDR3 DNA reads as TGTGCCAGCACCCGGGACAGGGGTAAAGAGACCCAGTACTTC.

The gene calls are TRBV5-5 and TRBJ2-7, with D perhaps matching TRBD1 or TRBD2 (5 bases each). Germline V gene sequence: CDR1 SGHKS, CDR2 YYEKEE (reference sequence). The V end lost 1 base, the J end lost 2 bases, and 7 bases lay between the germline ends. The CDR3 consists of 13 residues. The CDR3 spells CASSLTGPYEQYF. The CDR3 DNA reads as TGTGCCAGCAGCTTGACGGGACCCTACGAGCAGTACTTC.

This clone was observed once. The V and J genes are TRBV28 and TRBJ2-2; D is uncertain. Deletions cut 4 bases from V and 3 bases from J, with 3 bases between. This CDR3 is built from 12 residues. Germline assignment: CDR1 MDHEN and CDR2 SYDVKM. The CDR3 here is CASSSYTGELFF. For the CDR3, the DNA is TGTGCCAGCAGTTCCTACACCGGGGAGCTGTTTTTT.

This clone is a singleton in its sample. The V gene is TRBV5-8, the J gene TRBJ1-4; the D is unclear. Germline V CDR1 and CDR2: SGHTS, YDEGEE. Trimming took 0 bases from V and 0 from J, leaving 6 bases between them. The CDR3 extends over 15 amino acids. The CDR3 is CASSLGLATNEKLFF. The CDR3 DNA sequence: TGTGCCAGCAGCTTGGGATTAGCAACTAATGAAAAACTGTTTTTT.

This chain connects TRBV5-8 to TRBJ2-1, with a weak D call TRBD2 (6 bases). Germline V gene data show CDR1 as SGHTS and CDR2 as YDEGEE. With 2 bases removed from V and 10 bases from J, the gap between germline ends came to 10 bases. The CDR3 has 12 residues. The CDR3 DNA follows: TGTGCCAGCAGCTTCGGCCTAGCGGAGCAGTTCTTC. It translates to CASSFGLAEQFF.

CDR3 nucleotides: TGTGCCAGCAGCGCTTTAGGTCCGAACACCGGGGAGCTGTTTTTT. Translated: CASSALGPNTGELFF. The V call is TRBV9, the J call TRBJ2-2; no reliable D call. V gave up 3 bases and J gave up 0 bases, with 9 bases separating them. CDR1 SGDLS and CDR2 YYNGEE come from the germline V gene. The CDR3 extends over 15 amino acids.

This clone has a single count. The chain combines TRBV7-2 with TRBJ2-1; unclear D gene. Trimming left V 3 bases short and J 8 bases short, with 11 bases between. There are 13 residues in the CDR3. Germline V CDR1 and CDR2: SGHTA, FQGNSA. The CDR3 nucleotides are TGTGCCAGCAGCTTCTTCACAGTGGATGAGCAGTTCTTC. Translating gives CASSFFTVDEQFF. Filled out from reference TRBV7-2 and TRBJ2-1, the complete variable domain reads GAGVSQSPSNKVTEKGKDVELRCDPISGHTALYWYRQSLGQGLEFLIYFQGNSAPDKSGLPSDRFSAERTGGSVSTLTIQRTQQEDSAVYLCASSFFTVDEQFFGPGTRLTVL.

V usage is TRBV19 and J usage is TRBJ1-5, with unresolved D. CDR1 and CDR2 from the germline V gene are LNHDA and SQIVND (reference sequence). V gave up 5 bases and J gave up 3 bases, with 5 bases separating them. The CDR3 has 12 residues. The CDR3 DNA is TGTGCCAGTAGTCTCCACAATCAGCCCCAGCATTTT. Translating it yields CASSLHNQPQHF.

The chain carries TRBV28 and TRBJ2-5; D may match TRBD1 or TRBD2 (6 bases each). CDR3 length: 12 amino acids. V was cut by 7 bases and J by 6 bases, with 12 bases left in between. Germline CDR1 reads MDHEN; CDR2 reads SYDVKM. CDR3 in amino acids: CASTRGLKTQYF. In nucleotides, the CDR3 is TGTGCCAGCACCCGGGGGCTGAAGACCCAGTACTTC.

CDR3: CASSQEATANSYEQYF. CDR3 bases: TGTGCCAGCAGCCAAGAAGCGACAGCCAATTCCTACGAGCAGTACTTC. The gene calls are TRBV4-2 and TRBJ2-7; D possibly corresponds to TRBD1 (5 bases). V lost 0 bases to trimming and J lost 1 base, with 13 bases between them. Germline-derived CDR1 and CDR2 are LGHNA and YNFKEQ. CDR3 length: 16 residues.

In this sample, this clone turned up a few times. The V call is TRBV11-1, the J call TRBJ2-1; D may be TRBD2 (6 bases). CDR3 length: 15 amino acids. CDR1 SGHAT and CDR2 FQDESV come from the germline V gene (reference sequence). V was trimmed by 1 base and J by 5 bases, leaving 12 bases between them. CDR3 residues: CASSLGGGANNEQFF. CDR3 in DNA: TGTGCCAGCAGCTTAGGAGGCGGGGCTAACAATGAGCAGTTCTTC.

The DNA of the CDR3 is TGTGCCAGCTCACCCCAAAGAGCTAACTATGGCTACACCTTC. Its protein is CASSPQRANYGYTF. V is TRBV18 and J is TRBJ1-2; D unresolved. V dropped 3 bases and J dropped 0 bases, with 8 bases sitting between them. The CDR3 runs to 14 residues. Germline CDR1 reads KGHSH; CDR2 reads LQKENI.

The rearrangement joins TRBV9 to TRBJ2-2, with 10 bases identical to TRBD1. The CDR3 contains 16 residues. Losses at the gene ends were 4 bases for V and 0 bases for J; bases not matched to a gene: 3. Per germline, CDR1 SGDLS and CDR2 YYNGEE. The CDR3 sequence: CASSSTGGANTGELFF. The CDR3 nucleotides read TGTGCCAGCAGCTCGACAGGGGGCGCGAACACCGGGGAGCTGTTTTTT.

The CDR3 DNA reads as TGTGCCAGCAGCGCCCGGCTACTGAACACTGAAGCTTTCTTT. This gives the protein CASSARLLNTEAFF. The chain carries TRBV9 and TRBJ1-1; D is unresolved. The CDR3 sequence is 14 residues long. The V end lost 3 bases, the J end lost 0 bases, and 9 bases lay between the germline ends. Germline CDR1 reads SGDLS; CDR2 reads YYNGEE.

The chain carries TRBV4-3 and TRBJ2-2; D is unclear. The V end was cut by 4 bases, the J end by 5 bases, with 8 bases between. CDR1 and CDR2 (germline): LGHNA, YSLEER. This CDR3 has 13 residues. CDR3 amino acids: CASSLIVTGELFF. The CDR3 bases are TGCGCCAGCAGCCTTATCGTGACCGGGGAGCTGTTTTTT.

V is TRBV5-6 and J is TRBJ1-2, with 8 bases that match TRBD1. V lost 0 bases, J lost 1 base, and 2 bases stayed unmatched. In germline, CDR1 is SGHDT, CDR2 YYEEEE. CDR3 size: 15 residues. The CDR3 DNA reads TGTGCCAGCAGCTTGGGACAGGGGATTAACTATGGCTACACCTTC. Encoded protein: CASSLGQGINYGYTF.

This clone came up a few times. The rearrangement uses TRBV10-3 and TRBJ1-4; D perhaps matches TRBD1 (5 bases). V lost 2 bases and J lost 12, with 16 bases in between. Germline loops: CDR1 ENHRY, CDR2 SYGVKD. The CDR3 loop spans 14 amino acids. CDR3 sequence: CAISETQIGEELFF. DNA of the CDR3: TGTGCCATCAGTGAGACACAGATAGGGGAAGAACTGTTTTTT.

This clone has a handful of counts. This chain uses TRBV2 with TRBJ1-2, with D possibly matching TRBD1 (5 bases). Germline-derived CDR1 and CDR2 are SNHLY and FYNNEI. Deletions cut 4 bases from V and 5 bases from J, with 11 bases between. CDR3 length: 13 amino acids. CDR3 nucleotides: TGTGCCAGCAGTGTCCGGGGCGGTTATGGCTACACCTTC. Encoded protein: CASSVRGGYGYTF.

The chain employs TRBV18 and TRBJ1-4, with 8 bases fitting TRBD1. CDR1 KGHSH and CDR2 LQKENI come from the germline V gene. The CDR3 loop spans 14 amino acids. Losses at the gene ends were 8 bases for V and 2 bases for J; bases not matched to a gene: 4. The CDR3 region is CASRRTGTNEKLFF. The CDR3 DNA follows: TGTGCCAGCAGACGGACAGGGACTAATGAAAAACTGTTTTTT.

The rearrangement uses TRBV18 and TRBJ2-1; 7 bases align to TRBD2. The germline gives CDR1 KGHSH, CDR2 LQKENI. V was pared by 3 bases and J by 0 bases, with 2 bases of the junction left unmatched. There are 15 residues in the CDR3. The CDR3: CASSPGRISYNEQFF. CDR3 nucleotide sequence: TGTGCCAGCTCACCCGGGAGGATCTCCTACAATGAGCAGTTCTTC.